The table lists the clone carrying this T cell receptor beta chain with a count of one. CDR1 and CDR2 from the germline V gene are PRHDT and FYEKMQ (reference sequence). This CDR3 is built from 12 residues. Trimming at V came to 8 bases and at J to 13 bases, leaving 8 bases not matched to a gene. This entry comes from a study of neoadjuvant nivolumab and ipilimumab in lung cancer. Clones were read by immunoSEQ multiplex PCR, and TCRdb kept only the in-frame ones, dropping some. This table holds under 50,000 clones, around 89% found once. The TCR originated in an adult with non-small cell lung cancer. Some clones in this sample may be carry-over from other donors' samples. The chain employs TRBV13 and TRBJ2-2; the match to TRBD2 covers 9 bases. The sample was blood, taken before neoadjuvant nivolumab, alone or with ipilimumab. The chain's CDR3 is CASGNSGRLLFF. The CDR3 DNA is TGTGCCAGCGGCAATAGCGGGAGATTGCTGTTTTTT.